This TCR beta chain came from a study of Graves' ophthalmopathy and Graves' hyperthyroidism. Findings of the study overall: Ophthalmopathy progression prediction by the model yielded a sensitivity of about 70% and a specificity of nearly 75%.

Amplification of the TCR beta CDR3 regions used RNA transcripts (as template). An initial RT-PCR round employing HTBI primers preceded a second-round multiplex PCR. TCRdb used MiXCR to reprocess the multiplex PCR reads, holding one entry per CDR3 protein. The data contain under 350,000 distinct CDR3 sequences, about a sixth of them singletons. Orbital computed tomography, thyroid ultrasound, TRAb, serum thyroxine and clinical symptoms formed the basis of diagnosis. A word on this clonotype: No antigen is known for it.

Sequencing input: peripheral blood. The clonotype comes from an adult man with Graves' ophthalmopathy.

The CDR3 loop is CASSYRGPAKNIQYF. CDR3 DNA sequence: TGTGCCAGCAGCTACAGGGGTCCGGCCAAAAACATTCAGTACTTC. The rearrangement uses TRBV6-5 and TRBJ2-4; 7 bases match TRBD1. V trimming: 6 bases; J trimming: 1 base; junction bases outside the gene matches: 6. The V gene's germline CDR1 is MNHEY and CDR2 SVGAGI. The CDR3 is made up of 15 amino acids.